A single sample is the source of the 28 T cell receptor beta chains below, sequenced in a study of T cell repertoires in cytomegalovirus infection. TCRdb used MiXCR to reprocess the reads, holding one entry per CDR3 protein. This table holds 150,000 or so distinct CDR3 sequences, roughly a quarter found once. Sequencing was performed on PBMCs. The receptors were gathered from a human donor in good health (CMV status not recorded). Some clones in this sample may be carry-over from other donors' samples.

V gene TRBV14 combines with J gene TRBJ1-1, with a weak D call TRBD1 (6 bases). Germline CDR1 and CDR2: SGHDN and FVKESK. The CDR3 length is 13 residues. V lost 4 bases to trimming and J lost 4 bases, with 10 bases between them. This chain's CDR3 is CASSRGGVTEAFF. The CDR3 DNA reads as TGTGCCAGCAGCCGAGGGGGAGTCACTGAAGCTTTCTTT.

The table lists this clonotype with many counts. The chain recombines TRBV7-8 with TRBJ2-5, with 10 bases matching TRBD1. V was clipped by 8 bases and J by 4 bases; unmatched bases: 10. CDR3 size: 15 residues. Germline V gene data show CDR1 as SGHVS and CDR2 as FQNEAQ. The CDR3 loop reads CASGHRDRGGETQYF. The CDR3 nucleotides are TGTGCCAGCGGTCACCGGGACAGGGGTGGAGAGACCCAGTACTTC.

This clonotype was seen many times. This chain links TRBV12-3 or TRBV12-4 with TRBJ2-3; D is possibly TRBD2 (5 bases). The CDR3 is made up of 13 amino acids. The ends were cut back, 4 bases at V and 2 bases at J, with 7 bases in the middle. The CDR3: CASSSGNTDTQYF. CDR3 DNA: TGTGCCAGCAGTTCCGGGAACACAGATACGCAGTATTTT.

In this sample, this clonotype turned up many times. The chain carries TRBV7-2 and TRBJ2-7; D tentatively reads TRBD1 or TRBD2 (5 bases each). Between the trimmed V and J ends, which lost 2 bases and 5 bases, there was a span of 10 bases. The CDR3 covers 13 residues. The V gene's germline CDR1 is SGHTA and CDR2 FQGNSA. CDR3 DNA sequence: TGTGCCAGCAGCTTACGGGGACGCGACGAGCAGTACTTC. This encodes CASSLRGRDEQYF.

The table lists this clonotype with a few counts. The rearrangement links TRBV3-1 to TRBJ2-3; 9 bases align to TRBD1. This CDR3 has 17 amino acids. V lost 4 bases, J lost 4 bases, and 12 bases stayed unmatched. CDR1 and CDR2 (germline): LGHDT, YNNKEL (reference sequence). The CDR3 loop is CASSRPGTGKGADTQYF. The CDR3 DNA reads TGTGCCAGCAGCCGCCCCGGGACAGGGAAGGGCGCAGATACGCAGTATTTT.

The V and J genes are TRBV19 and TRBJ1-1, with D tentatively TRBD1 (5 bases). The CDR3 runs to 14 residues. V was clipped by 7 bases and J by 4 bases, with 16 bases between them. Per germline, CDR1 LNHDA and CDR2 SQIVND (reference sequence). This chain's CDR3 is CASTPGRGSTEAFF. CDR3 nucleotides: TGTGCCAGTACCCCAGGGCGGGGGAGCACTGAAGCTTTCTTT.

This clonotype was seen many times. The chain links TRBV28 to TRBJ2-1, with D unresolved. V was clipped by 5 bases and J by 6 bases, with 14 bases between them. CDR1 is MDHEN and CDR2 is SYDVKM in the germline V gene. This CDR3 spans 14 amino acids. Here the CDR3 DNA reads TGTGCCAGCAGTCACGCATCGGACGTCAATGAGCAGTTCTTC. Its protein product is CASSHASDVNEQFF.

This clonotype was found many times. The chain joins TRBV7-6 to TRBJ2-1; D assignment may be TRBD1 or TRBD2 (5 bases each). CDR1 and CDR2 from the germline V gene are SGHVS and FNYEAQ. The CDR3 is made up of 16 amino acids. With 8 bases removed from V and 0 bases from J, the gap between germline ends came to 17 bases. The CDR3 protein is CASQLGASSSYNEQFF. CDR3 DNA: TGTGCCAGCCAGCTCGGGGCCTCGAGCTCCTACAATGAGCAGTTCTTC.

There are many counts of this clonotype. The chain recombines TRBV12-3 or TRBV12-4 with TRBJ2-2, with TRBD1 as a possible D gene (5 bases). The germline V and J ends were trimmed by 5 bases and 1 base, with 11 bases remaining between them. This CDR3 comprises 15 residues. The CDR3 coding sequence is TGTGCCAGCAGTCCAGGGATTCTGAACACCGGGGAGCTGTTTTTT. The encoded protein is CASSPGILNTGELFF.

The chain joins TRBV6-1 to TRBJ2-3, with D unclear. With 10 bases removed from V and 0 bases from J, the gap between germline ends came to 17 bases. The CDR3 is made up of 15 amino acids. Germline CDR1 and CDR2: MNHNS and SASEGT. As DNA, the CDR3 is TGTGCCAACAAACCGGGCACACAGAGCACAGATACGCAGTATTTT. Translating it yields CANKPGTQSTDTQYF.

Many counts were recorded for this clonotype. This chain joins TRBV7-8 and TRBJ1-5; D remains ambiguous. The V gene's germline CDR1 is SGHVS and CDR2 FQNEAQ. Between the trimmed V and J ends, which lost 1 base and 5 bases, there was a span of 12 bases. The CDR3 totals 15 residues. The CDR3 protein is CASSLGTPWDQPQHF. The CDR3 DNA follows: TGTGCCAGCAGCTTAGGGACCCCCTGGGATCAGCCCCAGCATTTT.

This clonotype was seen more than once but under ten times. V gene TRBV7-6 combines with J gene TRBJ2-1, with 9 bases lining up with TRBD2. The CDR3 contains 15 residues. CDR1 is SGHVS and CDR2 is FNYEAQ in the germline V gene. J gave up 3 bases and V 5 bases, and 5 bases lay outside the gene matches. CDR3 nucleotides: TGTGCCAGCAGCCCTCCTAGCGGGGACTACAATGAGCAGTTCTTC. Amino acid sequence: CASSPPSGDYNEQFF.

In this sample, this clonotype turned up a few times. V and J are TRBV6-1 and TRBJ1-1, with D unresolved. CDR1 is MNHNS, CDR2 SASEGT, per germline. V was shortened by 1 base and J by 8 bases, with 8 bases between the two germline ends. The CDR3 extends over 12 amino acids. Here the CDR3 reads CASSEGFMEAFF. The CDR3 DNA is TGTGCCAGCAGTGAAGGGTTTATGGAAGCTTTCTTT.

At least ten counts were recorded for this clonotype. The CDR3 spells CASSLAGTAEGNEQFF. The CDR3 nucleotides read TGTGCCAGCAGCTTAGCGGGGACAGCCGAAGGCAATGAGCAGTTCTTC. J is TRBJ2-1 and V is TRBV7-6; TRBD1 aligns across 7 bases. V dropped 0 bases and J dropped 6; count of bases not matched to a gene: 8. The CDR3 runs 16 residues. Germline loops: CDR1 SGHVS, CDR2 FNYEAQ.

The sample holds many counts of this clonotype. The rearrangement joins TRBV7-2 to TRBJ2-3; D remains unclear. Germline CDR1 SGHTA, CDR2 FQGNSA. CDR3 size: 12 residues. V shed 0 bases and J shed 6 bases, with 4 bases lying between them. CDR3 protein: CASSLALDTQYF. Here the CDR3 DNA reads TGTGCCAGCAGCTTAGCATTGGATACGCAGTATTTT.

V and J are TRBV11-2 and TRBJ2-7, with TRBD1 matching over 7 bases. CDR1 is SGHAT, CDR2 FQNNGV, per germline. This CDR3 comprises 16 residues. J lost 0 bases, V lost 3 bases, and 8 bases had no gene match. This CDR3 is CASSLQTGTASYEQYF. CDR3 in DNA: TGTGCCAGCAGCTTGCAAACCGGGACAGCCTCCTACGAGCAGTACTTC.

The gene calls are TRBV2 and TRBJ1-6; perhaps TRBD1 as D (6 bases). V lost 6 bases, J lost 6 bases, and 15 bases lay in between. There are 15 residues in the CDR3. The germline gives CDR1 SNHLY, CDR2 FYNNEI. The chain's CDR3 is CASRAPGHFNSPLHF. CDR3 bases: TGTGCCAGCAGAGCTCCGGGACACTTTAATTCACCCCTCCACTTT.

Ten or more counts support this clonotype. The chain employs TRBV7-9 and TRBJ2-7; D unclear. Germline V lookup: CDR1 SEHNR, CDR2 FQNEAQ (reference sequence). CDR3 size: 14 residues. Deletions cut 5 bases from V and 3 bases from J, with 14 bases between. CDR3 DNA: TGTGCCAGCAGCCCCCCGGCAGGTGGCTACGAGCAGTACTTC. This translates into CASSPPAGGYEQYF.

This clonotype was seen ten or more times. V usage is TRBV7-6 and J usage is TRBJ2-7, with D perhaps given as TRBD1 or TRBD2 (5 bases each). Germline values: CDR1 SGHVS, CDR2 FNYEAQ. CDR3 length: 14 amino acids. V was cut by 4 bases and J by 4 bases, with 14 bases left in between. CDR3 DNA: TGTGCCAGCAGCTGGAGCTTCGGGGCTTACGAGCAGTACTTC. As protein: CASSWSFGAYEQYF. Full variable domain (rest looked up from reference TRBV7-6 and TRBJ2-7): GAGVSQSPRYKVTKRGQDVALRCDPISGHVSLYWYRQALGQGPEFLTYFNYEAQQDKSGLPNDRFSAERPEGSISTLTIQRTEQRDSAMYRCASSWSFGAYEQYFGPGTRLTVT.

The J gene is TRBJ2-7, the V gene TRBV27; D gene uncertain. Between the trimmed V and J ends, which lost 6 bases and 2 bases, there was a span of 14 bases. Germline values: CDR1 MNHEY, CDR2 SMNVEV (reference sequence). CDR3 size: 14 residues. The CDR3 sequence: CASRETQAAYEQYF. The CDR3 coding sequence is TGTGCCAGCAGGGAAACACAAGCAGCCTACGAGCAGTACTTC.

This clonotype was observed many times. The V call is TRBV7-2, the J call TRBJ1-4, with a possible D match to TRBD1 (5 bases). The CDR3 is made up of 15 amino acids. The V end lost 5 bases, the J end lost 3 bases, and 13 bases lay between the germline ends. CDR1 is SGHTA, CDR2 FQGNSA, per germline. The CDR3 loop is CASSIGTGPNEKLFF. The DNA for the CDR3 is TGTGCCAGCAGCATAGGCACAGGCCCTAATGAAAAACTGTTTTTT.

The V gene is TRBV28, the J gene TRBJ2-6, with D possibly being TRBD1 (5 bases). This CDR3 is built from 15 residues. V was trimmed by 3 bases and J by 1 base, leaving 7 bases between them. Germline CDR1 and CDR2: MDHEN and SYDVKM. CDR3 in amino acids: CASSFPGSGANVLTF. The CDR3 DNA is TGTGCCAGCAGTTTCCCAGGGTCTGGGGCCAACGTCCTGACTTTC.

This clonotype was counted ten times or more. This rearrangement joins TRBV7-8 to TRBJ1-5; D perhaps matches TRBD1 (5 bases). V dropped 2 bases and J dropped 5 bases, with 7 bases sitting between them. The V gene's germline CDR1 is SGHVS and CDR2 FQNEAQ. This CDR3 contains 13 residues. The CDR3 sequence is CASSLSGYQPQHF. The CDR3 nucleotides are TGTGCCAGCAGCTTATCAGGGTATCAGCCCCAGCATTTT.

This clonotype was detected only a few times. The chain couples TRBV7-9 to TRBJ2-2; 9 nucleotides line up with TRBD1. Per germline, CDR1 SEHNR and CDR2 FQNEAQ (reference sequence). V gave up 3 bases and J gave up 3 bases; unmatched junction bases: 8. CDR3 length: 17 residues. The CDR3 sequence: CASSFPTRTGDTGELFF. Here the CDR3 DNA reads TGTGCCAGCAGCTTTCCGACGAGGACAGGGGACACCGGGGAGCTGTTTTTT.

This clonotype has a handful of counts. The genes are TRBV2 and TRBJ1-5, with D perhaps TRBD1 (6 bases). Germline CDR1 and CDR2: SNHLY and FYNNEI. The V gene lost 8 bases and the J gene lost 1 base, with 15 bases spanning the gap. This CDR3 is 15 amino acids long. CDR3 nucleotides: TGTGCCAGCCAGCCCGGGACACACAGCAATCAGCCCCAGCATTTT. Protein product: CASQPGTHSNQPQHF. The full variable domain, its missing parts supplied by reference TRBV2 and TRBJ1-5, is EPEVTQTPSHQVTQMGQEVILRCVPISNHLYFYWYRQILGQKVEFLVSFYNNEISEKSEIFDDQFSVERPDGSNFTLKIRSTKLEDSAMYFCASQPGTHSNQPQHFGDGTRLSIL.

This clonotype was seen more than once but under ten times. The chain recombines TRBV7-2 with TRBJ1-1; D is unclear. CDR1 is SGHTA, CDR2 FQGNSA, per germline. This CDR3 spans 12 amino acids. Trimming cost V 4 bases and J 6 bases, with 9 bases left between them. CDR3 coding DNA: TGTGCCAGCAGCTGGCTACGCGCTGAAGCTTTCTTT. It codes for CASSWLRAEAFF. The full variable domain, in which reference TRBV7-2 and TRBJ1-1 provide the parts outside the CDR3, is GAGVSQSPSNKVTEKGKDVELRCDPISGHTALYWYRQSLGQGLEFLIYFQGNSAPDKSGLPSDRFSAERTGGSVSTLTIQRTQQEDSAVYLCASSWLRAEAFFGQGTRLTVV.

This clonotype was counted at least ten times. This chain uses TRBV12-3 or TRBV12-4 with TRBJ2-2; D possibly corresponds to TRBD1 (5 bases). This CDR3 is 14 amino acids long. Trimming removed 5 bases from V and 3 bases from J, with 10 bases in between. This CDR3 is CASSLREDTGELFF. CDR3 sequence (DNA): TGTGCCAGCAGTCTCAGGGAAGACACCGGGGAGCTGTTTTTT.

This rearrangement joins TRBV10-3 to TRBJ2-3, with TRBD2 identical over 8 bases. CDR3 length: 13 residues. Per germline, CDR1 ENHRY and CDR2 SYGVKD. With V trimmed by 8 bases and J by 5 bases, 6 bases remained unmatched. CDR3 residues: CAIEPGLGDTQYF. The CDR3 DNA is TGTGCCATCGAGCCGGGACTAGGAGATACGCAGTATTTT.